The rows below give T cell receptor beta chains drawn from one sample of a study of T cells in Graves' hyperthyroidism and ophthalmopathy. TCRdb ran MiXCR on the multiplex PCR reads and lists one entry per CDR3 protein. Counted here are 480,000 or so distinct CDR3 sequences, about an eighth occurring once; the ten biggest clones make up around a sixth. Material: blood. All receptors derive from a woman aged 18-29 years with Graves' hyperthyroidism. Both conserved end residues are part of each CDR3. Each record gives: V gene, J gene, clone size, D gene, CDR3 length, CDR3 DNA, CDR3 protein. A D gene is named only where the DNA matches it firmly. Clone sizes are given selectively: once, few, many, or a class where the clone is expanded.

v_gene: TRBV12-5; j_gene: TRBJ2-3; abundance: many; d_gene: -; len: 13; CDR3nt: TGTGCTAGTGGTAGGTCGGGGTCGGAAACGCAGTATTTT; CDR3aa: CASGRSGSETQYF
v_gene: TRBV6-1; j_gene: TRBJ2-4; abundance: many; d_gene: -; len: 15; CDR3nt: TGTGCCAGCAGTGAAGCGGGCTCAGCCAAAAACATTCAGTACTTC; CDR3aa: CASSEAGSAKNIQYF
v_gene: TRBV12-3/TRBV12-4; j_gene: TRBJ1-3; abundance: many; d_gene: -; len: 12; CDR3nt: TGTGCCAGCAGGGGAAATGGAAACACCATATATTTT; CDR3aa: CASRGNGNTIYF
v_gene: TRBV20-1; j_gene: TRBJ2-3; abundance: few; d_gene: -; len: 13; CDR3nt: TGCAGTGCCCCCATAGTGAGCACAGATACGCAGTATTTT; CDR3aa: CSAPIVSTDTQYF
v_gene: TRBV15; j_gene: TRBJ2-5; abundance: many; d_gene: TRBD2; len: 14; CDR3nt: TGTGCCACTTCGAGCGGGAGGTCACAAGAGACCCAGTACTTC; CDR3aa: CATSSGRSQETQYF
v_gene: TRBV11-3; j_gene: TRBJ2-2; abundance: many; d_gene: -; len: 16; CDR3nt: TGTGCCAGCAGCTTGGTCTGGACACCGAACACCGGGGAGCTGTTTTTT; CDR3aa: CASSLVWTPNTGELFF
v_gene: TRBV6-1; j_gene: TRBJ2-1; abundance: many; d_gene: -; len: 12; CDR3nt: TGTGCCAGCAGCCTTGACAGGACGGGGCAGTTCTTC; CDR3aa: CASSLDRTGQFF
v_gene: TRBV25-1; j_gene: TRBJ2-1; abundance: few; d_gene: -; len: 14; CDR3nt: TGTGCCAGCAGTGAATGGGGACAACTCGCGGAGCAGTTCTTC; CDR3aa: CASSEWGQLAEQFF
v_gene: TRBV5-6; j_gene: TRBJ2-3; abundance: few; d_gene: TRBD1; len: 16; CDR3nt: TGTGCCAGCAGCTCCCTCGGACAGGAGGCTACAGATACGCAGTATTTT; CDR3aa: CASSSLGQEATDTQYF
v_gene: TRBV20-1; j_gene: TRBJ1-1; abundance: -; d_gene: -; len: 13; CDR3nt: TGCAGTGCTGTCGGACCCTCTAACACTGAAGCTTTCTTT; CDR3aa: CSAVGPSNTEAFF
v_gene: TRBV12-3/TRBV12-4; j_gene: TRBJ1-2; abundance: few; d_gene: -; len: 11; CDR3nt: TGTGCCAGCAGTTTGGGGAGGGGCTACACCTTC; CDR3aa: CASSLGRGYTF
v_gene: TRBV9; j_gene: TRBJ2-1; abundance: few; d_gene: -; len: 14; CDR3nt: TGTGCCAGCAGCTCCTCAGTCCGGAATTGGGAGCAGTTCTTC; CDR3aa: CASSSSVRNWEQFF
v_gene: TRBV11-2; j_gene: TRBJ2-7; abundance: many; d_gene: -; len: 14; CDR3nt: TGTGCCAGCAGCCCCGGGCCATTCTCCTACGAGCAGTACTTC; CDR3aa: CASSPGPFSYEQYF
v_gene: TRBV6-6; j_gene: TRBJ2-1; abundance: -; d_gene: TRBD2; len: 17; CDR3nt: TGTGCCAGCAGTTACTCCGAACTAGCGGGAGTATACAATGAGCAGTTCTTC; CDR3aa: CASSYSELAGVYNEQFF
v_gene: TRBV7-3; j_gene: TRBJ1-1; abundance: many; d_gene: -; len: 12; CDR3nt: TGTGCCAGCAGCTTAGTATACACTGAAGCTTTCTTT; CDR3aa: CASSLVYTEAFF
v_gene: TRBV9; j_gene: TRBJ2-3; abundance: many; d_gene: TRBD2; len: 16; CDR3nt: TGTGCCAGCAGCGGGACTAGCGGGAGGGGCACAGATACGCAGTATTTT; CDR3aa: CASSGTSGRGTDTQYF
v_gene: TRBV6-5; j_gene: TRBJ1-6; abundance: -; d_gene: -; len: 14; CDR3nt: TGTGCCAGCAGTTACTCGAACGGGAATTCACCCCTCCACTTT; CDR3aa: CASSYSNGNSPLHF
v_gene: TRBV2; j_gene: TRBJ2-1; abundance: many; d_gene: TRBD1; len: 14; CDR3nt: TGTGCCAGCACTTCTGAGGACAGGGGCGATGAGCAGTTCTTC; CDR3aa: CASTSEDRGDEQFF
v_gene: TRBV5-5; j_gene: TRBJ1-1; abundance: many; d_gene: -; len: 11; CDR3nt: TGTGCCAGCAGCTTCGGAATTGAAGCTTTCTTT; CDR3aa: CASSFGIEAFF
v_gene: TRBV10-1; j_gene: TRBJ2-1; abundance: -; d_gene: -; len: 15; CDR3nt: TGCGCCAGCAAGAATCCGGGACTCGCCTACAATGAGCAGTTCTTC; CDR3aa: CASKNPGLAYNEQFF
v_gene: TRBV24-1; j_gene: TRBJ1-5; abundance: many; d_gene: -; len: 15; CDR3nt: TGTGCCACCAGTGCTACAGGGTATAGCAATCAGCCCCAGCATTTT; CDR3aa: CATSATGYSNQPQHF
v_gene: TRBV27; j_gene: TRBJ2-3; abundance: many; d_gene: -; len: 15; CDR3nt: TGTGCCAGCTCTCAGCGGGCCAGAGGTCCAGATACGCAGTATTTT; CDR3aa: CASSQRARGPDTQYF
v_gene: TRBV19; j_gene: TRBJ1-1; abundance: many; d_gene: -; len: 14; CDR3nt: TGTGCCAGTAGCCGAGTCTGGTCTAACGGTGAAGCTTTCTTT; CDR3aa: CASSRVWSNGEAFF
v_gene: TRBV4-1; j_gene: TRBJ1-1; abundance: -; d_gene: -; len: 19; CDR3nt: TGCGCCAGCAGCCACCCACCCCCGGACGGGGGCGCCTGGAACACTGAAGCTTTCTTT; CDR3aa: CASSHPPPDGGAWNTEAFF
v_gene: TRBV9; j_gene: TRBJ1-1; abundance: -; d_gene: -; len: 16; CDR3nt: TGTGCCAGCAGCGTAGTTCGGGGTGTGGACAACACTGAAGCTTTCTTT; CDR3aa: CASSVVRGVDNTEAFF
v_gene: TRBV20-1; j_gene: TRBJ2-1; abundance: -; d_gene: TRBD2; len: 15; CDR3nt: TGCAGTGCGGCCCTAGCGGGAGTCAGGTACAATGAGCAGTTCTTC; CDR3aa: CSAALAGVRYNEQFF
v_gene: TRBV11-1; j_gene: TRBJ2-1; abundance: once; d_gene: -; len: 12; CDR3nt: TGTGCCAGCGGCTTAGAGGCCCGTGAGCAGTTCTTC; CDR3aa: CASGLEAREQFF
v_gene: TRBV20-1; j_gene: TRBJ2-7; abundance: many; d_gene: -; len: 13; CDR3nt: TGCAGTGCTAGGAGGGGAGAATCGTACGAGCAGTACTTC; CDR3aa: CSARRGESYEQYF
v_gene: TRBV20-1; j_gene: TRBJ2-2; abundance: many; d_gene: TRBD2; len: 13; CDR3nt: TGCAGTGCTCGGGCTAGCGGTACCGGGGAGCTGTTTTTT; CDR3aa: CSARASGTGELFF
v_gene: TRBV9; j_gene: TRBJ1-1; abundance: -; d_gene: -; len: 15; CDR3nt: TGTGCCAGCACCCCACCCCCGGCAGAAAACACTGAAGCTTTCTTT; CDR3aa: CASTPPPAENTEAFF
v_gene: TRBV20-1; j_gene: TRBJ2-7; abundance: -; d_gene: TRBD2; len: 17; CDR3nt: TGCAGTGCTTTACCGGGACTAGGAATTGCGGGGACCTACGAGCGGTACTTC; CDR3aa: CSALPGLGIAGTYERYF
v_gene: TRBV6-1; j_gene: TRBJ1-2; abundance: many; d_gene: TRBD1; len: 15; CDR3nt: TGTGCCAGCAGTTACGCGGGACAGGGCGGCGATGGCTACACCTTC; CDR3aa: CASSYAGQGGDGYTF
v_gene: TRBV12-3/TRBV12-4; j_gene: TRBJ2-2; abundance: many; d_gene: -; len: 15; CDR3nt: TGTGCCAGCAGTTTAGTCCAGGCGTCAACCGGGGAGCTGTTTTTT; CDR3aa: CASSLVQASTGELFF
v_gene: TRBV10-3; j_gene: TRBJ2-1; abundance: few; d_gene: -; len: 12; CDR3nt: TGTGCCATCGGCTCCGGGACCTATGAGCAGTTCTTC; CDR3aa: CAIGSGTYEQFF
v_gene: TRBV29-1; j_gene: TRBJ1-4; abundance: many; d_gene: TRBD1; len: 11; CDR3nt: TGCAGCGCGCGGACAGGGGAAAAACTGTTTTTT; CDR3aa: CSARTGEKLFF
v_gene: TRBV6-2/TRBV6-3; j_gene: TRBJ2-3; abundance: many; d_gene: -; len: 17; CDR3nt: TGTGCCAGCAGCTTTTCAGGGGATCCTCGACACACAGATACGCAGTATTTT; CDR3aa: CASSFSGDPRHTDTQYF
v_gene: TRBV11-2; j_gene: TRBJ2-7; abundance: many; d_gene: -; len: 13; CDR3nt: TGTGCCAGCAGCTGGAGAGTCGGCTACGAGCAGTACTTC; CDR3aa: CASSWRVGYEQYF
v_gene: TRBV7-3; j_gene: TRBJ1-5; abundance: -; d_gene: TRBD1; len: 12; CDR3nt: TGTGCCAGCAGCGTCCAGGGGGGGCCCCAGCATTTT; CDR3aa: CASSVQGGPQHF
v_gene: TRBV12-3/TRBV12-4; j_gene: TRBJ2-3; abundance: many; d_gene: -; len: 15; CDR3nt: TGTGCCAGCAGTTTAGGGCTCTCGGCCCCCGGTACGCAGTATTTT; CDR3aa: CASSLGLSAPGTQYF
v_gene: TRBV6-9; j_gene: TRBJ2-7; abundance: -; d_gene: TRBD2; len: 14; CDR3nt: TGTGCCAGCAGATTAGCGGGCTTATCCTACGAGCAGTACTTC; CDR3aa: CASRLAGLSYEQYF
v_gene: TRBV30; j_gene: TRBJ1-1; abundance: few; d_gene: -; len: 14; CDR3nt: TGTGCCTGGAACCCCGGCCCGGGGGCGACTGAAGCTTTCTTT; CDR3aa: CAWNPGPGATEAFF
v_gene: TRBV7-3; j_gene: TRBJ1-1; abundance: many; d_gene: -; len: 13; CDR3nt: TGTGCCACCGCTCCGGCGGGGAACACTGAAGCTTTCTTT; CDR3aa: CATAPAGNTEAFF